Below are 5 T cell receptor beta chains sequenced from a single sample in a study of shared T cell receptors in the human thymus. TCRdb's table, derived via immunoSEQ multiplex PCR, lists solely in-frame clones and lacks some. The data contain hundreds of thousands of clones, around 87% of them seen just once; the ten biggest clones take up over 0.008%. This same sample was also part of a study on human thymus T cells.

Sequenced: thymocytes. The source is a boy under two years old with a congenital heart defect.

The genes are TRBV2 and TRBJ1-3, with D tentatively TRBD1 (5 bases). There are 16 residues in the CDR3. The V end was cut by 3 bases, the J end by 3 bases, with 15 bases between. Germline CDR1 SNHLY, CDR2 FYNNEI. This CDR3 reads CASSDGAGGLGNTIYF. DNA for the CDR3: TGTGCCAGCAGTGATGGGGCAGGAGGGCTTGGAAACACCATATATTTT.

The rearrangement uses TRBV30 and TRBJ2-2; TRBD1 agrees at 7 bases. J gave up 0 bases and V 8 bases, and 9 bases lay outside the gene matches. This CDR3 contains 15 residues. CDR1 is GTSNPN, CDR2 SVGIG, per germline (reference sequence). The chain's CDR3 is CALDTGTANTGELFF. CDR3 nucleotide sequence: TGTGCCCTGGATACCGGGACAGCGAACACCGGGGAGCTGTTTTTT.

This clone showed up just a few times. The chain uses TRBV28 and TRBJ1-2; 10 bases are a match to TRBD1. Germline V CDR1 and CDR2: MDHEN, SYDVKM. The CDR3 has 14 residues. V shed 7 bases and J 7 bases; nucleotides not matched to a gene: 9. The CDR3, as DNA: TGTGCCAGCAACCTGACAGGGGGCGGGAGTGGCTACACCTTC. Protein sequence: CASNLTGGGSGYTF.

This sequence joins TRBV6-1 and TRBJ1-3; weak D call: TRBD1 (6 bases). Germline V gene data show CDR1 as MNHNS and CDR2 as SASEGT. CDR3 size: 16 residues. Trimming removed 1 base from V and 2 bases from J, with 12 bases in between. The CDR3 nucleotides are TGTGCCAGCAGTGAAGACCAGGGGATCACTGGAAACACCATATATTTT. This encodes CASSEDQGITGNTIYF.

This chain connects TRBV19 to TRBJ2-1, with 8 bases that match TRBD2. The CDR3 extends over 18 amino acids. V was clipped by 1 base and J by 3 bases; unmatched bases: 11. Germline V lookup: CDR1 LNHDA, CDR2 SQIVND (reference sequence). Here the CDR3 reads CASSIGTSSLPLYNEQFF. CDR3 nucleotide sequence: TGTGCCAGTAGTATAGGGACTAGCTCTCTCCCCCTCTACAATGAGCAGTTCTTC. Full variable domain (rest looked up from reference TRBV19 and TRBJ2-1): DGGITQSPKYLFRKEGQNVTLSCEQNLNHDAMYWYRQDPGQGLRLIYYSQIVNDFQKGDIAEGYSVSREKKESFPLTVTSAQKNPTAFYLCASSIGTSSLPLYNEQFFGPGTRLTVL.